The clone carrying this T cell receptor beta chain was seen just once. The antigen remains unidentified. The sample originates from a study of response to subunit inactivated influenza vaccine. Overall study findings and caveats: Each seasonal flu vaccination may recruit only limited new T cells, authors suggested.

J was trimmed by 7 bases and V by 5 bases; bases with no gene match: 12. This CDR3 is 16 amino acids long. The V gene's germline CDR1 is SGHVS and CDR2 FNYEAQ. TCRdb re-called the RT-PCR reads with MiXCR, one entry per CDR3 protein. The sample has 500,000 to 550,000 distinct CDR3 sequences; under 9% are singletons. The specimen comprised PBMCs from blood, sampled around 25 months after vaccination. V and J are TRBV7-6 and TRBJ2-1, with 9 bases aligning to TRBD1. The source of this sequence is a man aged 50 to 69 who received an inactivated influenza vaccine. The CDR3 coding sequence is TGTGCCAGCAGCACCCTTCCGGGACAGGGTAGGAATGAGCAGTTCTTC. This sequence encodes CASSTLPGQGRNEQFF.